This T cell receptor (beta chain) was documented in a study of early stage breast cancer tumors. Whole-study results and caveats: Tumors had about 2.4-fold higher T cell density and higher clonality than adjacent normal breast tissue.

Assay used: immunoSEQ multiplex PCR; TCRdb lists only in-frame clones, some missing. This table holds 45,000 to 60,000 clones, about nine tenths found once. Note on this clone: No antigen is known for it.

This CDR3 region has 13 residues. The V end was cut by 5 bases, the J end by 5 bases, with 12 bases between. Germline V gene sequence: CDR1 LGHNA, CDR2 YNFKEQ. Sequenced: blood. The genes are TRBV4-2 and TRBJ2-5; possible D gene TRBD2, 5 bases. The source of this sequence is a person aged 70 to 85 with breast cancer. The CDR3 loop reads CASSYSEVETQYF. Written as DNA, the CDR3 is TGTGCCAGCAGCTATTCGGAGGTGGAGACCCAGTACTTC.